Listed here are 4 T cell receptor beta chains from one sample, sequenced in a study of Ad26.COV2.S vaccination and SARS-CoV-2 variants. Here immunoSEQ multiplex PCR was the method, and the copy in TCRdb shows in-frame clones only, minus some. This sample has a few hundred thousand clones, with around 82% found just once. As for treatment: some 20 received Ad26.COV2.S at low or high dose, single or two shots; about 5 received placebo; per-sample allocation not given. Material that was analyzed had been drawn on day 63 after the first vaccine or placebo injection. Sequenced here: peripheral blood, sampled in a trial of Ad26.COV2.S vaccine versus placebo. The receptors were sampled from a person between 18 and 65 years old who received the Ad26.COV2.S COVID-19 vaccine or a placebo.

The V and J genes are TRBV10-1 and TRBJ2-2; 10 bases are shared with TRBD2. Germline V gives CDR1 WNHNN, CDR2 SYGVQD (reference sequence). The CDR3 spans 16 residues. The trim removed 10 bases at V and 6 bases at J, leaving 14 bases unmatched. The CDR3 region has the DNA TGCGCCATCCGACCCGGGACTAGCGAGGACTCCGGGGAGCTGTTTTTT. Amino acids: CAIRPGTSEDSGELFF.

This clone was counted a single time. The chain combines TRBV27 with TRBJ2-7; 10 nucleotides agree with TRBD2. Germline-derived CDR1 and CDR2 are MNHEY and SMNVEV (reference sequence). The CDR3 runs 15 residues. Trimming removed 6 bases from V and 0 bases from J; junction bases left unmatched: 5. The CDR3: CASRETSGYSYEQYF. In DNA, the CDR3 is TGTGCCAGCAGGGAGACTAGCGGGTACTCCTACGAGCAGTACTTC.

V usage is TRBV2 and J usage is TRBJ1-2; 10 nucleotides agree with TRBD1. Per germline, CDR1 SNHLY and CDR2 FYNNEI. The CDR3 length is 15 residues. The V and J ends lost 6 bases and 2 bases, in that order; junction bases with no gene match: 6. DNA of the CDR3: TGTGCCAGCAGGGCCGGGACAGGGGACAACTATGGCTACACCTTC. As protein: CASRAGTGDNYGYTF.

CDR3 sequence reads: CASSSSAPFSYNEQFF. DNA of the CDR3: TGTGCCAGCAGTTCGTCAGCGCCCTTCTCCTACAATGAGCAGTTCTTC. The chain couples TRBV6-5 to TRBJ2-1; D is unclear. The CDR3 is 16 amino acids. Germline loops: CDR1 MNHEY, CDR2 SVGAGI. V dropped 4 bases and J dropped 0 bases, with 13 bases sitting between them.